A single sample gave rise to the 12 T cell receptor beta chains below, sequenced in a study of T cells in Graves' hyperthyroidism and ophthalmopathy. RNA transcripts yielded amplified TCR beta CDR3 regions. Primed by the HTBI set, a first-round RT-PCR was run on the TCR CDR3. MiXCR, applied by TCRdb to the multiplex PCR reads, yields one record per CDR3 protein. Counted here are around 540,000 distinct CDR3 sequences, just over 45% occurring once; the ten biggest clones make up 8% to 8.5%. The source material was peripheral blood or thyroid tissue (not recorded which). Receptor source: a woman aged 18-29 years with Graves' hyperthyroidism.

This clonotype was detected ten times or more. In nucleotides, the CDR3 is TGTGCCAGCAGCTTCGGACAGGGGGCTTCCGAGCAGTACTTC. This sequence encodes CASSFGQGASEQYF. The J gene is TRBJ2-7, the V gene TRBV7-7; TRBD1 agrees at 11 bases. V was pared by 3 bases and J by 6 bases, with 4 bases of the junction left unmatched. From germline, CDR1 is SSHAT and CDR2 FNYEAQ (reference sequence). CDR3 length: 14 amino acids.

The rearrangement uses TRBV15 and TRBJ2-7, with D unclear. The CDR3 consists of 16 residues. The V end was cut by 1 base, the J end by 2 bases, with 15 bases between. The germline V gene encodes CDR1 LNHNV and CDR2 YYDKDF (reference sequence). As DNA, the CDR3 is TGTGCCACCAGCAGAGTTCTTTCGGCGGCTACCTACGAGCAGTACTTC. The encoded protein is CATSRVLSAATYEQYF.

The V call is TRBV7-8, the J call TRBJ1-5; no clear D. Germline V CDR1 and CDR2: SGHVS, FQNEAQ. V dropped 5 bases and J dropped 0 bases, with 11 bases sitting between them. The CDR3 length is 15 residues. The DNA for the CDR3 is TGTGCCAGCAGCCCCCGCGCGCTTAGCAATCAGCCCCAGCATTTT. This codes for CASSPRALSNQPQHF.

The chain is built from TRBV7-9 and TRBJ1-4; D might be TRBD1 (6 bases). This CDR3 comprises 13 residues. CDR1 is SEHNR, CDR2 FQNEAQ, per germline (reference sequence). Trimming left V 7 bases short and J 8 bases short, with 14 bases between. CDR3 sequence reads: CASTKQGREKLFF. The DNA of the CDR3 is TGTGCCAGCACTAAACAGGGTCGAGAAAAACTGTTTTTT.

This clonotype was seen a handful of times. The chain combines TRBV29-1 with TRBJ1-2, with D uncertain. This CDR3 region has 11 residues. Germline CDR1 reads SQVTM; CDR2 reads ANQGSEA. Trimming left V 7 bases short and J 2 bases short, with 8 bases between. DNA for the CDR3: TGCAGCGCTCCATTCAACTATGGCTACACCTTC. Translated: CSAPFNYGYTF.

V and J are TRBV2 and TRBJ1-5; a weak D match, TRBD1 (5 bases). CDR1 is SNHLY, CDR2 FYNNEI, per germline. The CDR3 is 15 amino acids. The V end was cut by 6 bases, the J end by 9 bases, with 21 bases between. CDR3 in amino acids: CASSVGFGAEPPQHF. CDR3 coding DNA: TGTGCCAGCAGCGTAGGGTTCGGGGCCGAACCGCCCCAGCATTTT. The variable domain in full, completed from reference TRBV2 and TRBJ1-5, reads EPEVTQTPSHQVTQMGQEVILRCVPISNHLYFYWYRQILGQKVEFLVSFYNNEISEKSEIFDDQFSVERPDGSNFTLKIRSTKLEDSAMYFCASSVGFGAEPPQHFGDGTRLSIL.

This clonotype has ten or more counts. CDR3 sequence (DNA): TGTGCCATCAGTGGGTCGACAGGAGGTACCGGGGAGCTGTTTTTT. Amino acid sequence: CAISGSTGGTGELFF. The rearrangement uses TRBV10-3 and TRBJ2-2; the D gene is possibly TRBD1 (6 bases). This CDR3 spans 15 amino acids. Germline assignment: CDR1 ENHRY and CDR2 SYGVKD. The V and J ends lost 4 bases and 5 bases respectively, with 14 bases between them.

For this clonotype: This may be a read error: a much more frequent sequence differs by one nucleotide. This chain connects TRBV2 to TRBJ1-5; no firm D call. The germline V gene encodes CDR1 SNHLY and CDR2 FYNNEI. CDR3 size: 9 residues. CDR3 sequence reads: CATSSAEHF. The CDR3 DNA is TGTGCCACCAGTTCCGCGGAGCATTTT. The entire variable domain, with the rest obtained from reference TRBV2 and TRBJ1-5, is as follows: EPEVTQTPSHQVTQMGQEVILRCVPISNHLYFYWYRQILGQKVEFLVSFYNNEISEKSEIFDDQFSVERPDGSNFTLKIRSTKLEDSAMYFCATSSAEHFGDGTRLSIL.

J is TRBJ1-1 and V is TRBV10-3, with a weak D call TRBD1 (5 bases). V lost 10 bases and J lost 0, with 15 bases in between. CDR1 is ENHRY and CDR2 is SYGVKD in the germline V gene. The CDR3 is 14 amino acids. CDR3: CASGWGYLNTEAFF. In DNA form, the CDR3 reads TGTGCCAGCGGATGGGGGTACCTGAACACTGAAGCTTTCTTT.

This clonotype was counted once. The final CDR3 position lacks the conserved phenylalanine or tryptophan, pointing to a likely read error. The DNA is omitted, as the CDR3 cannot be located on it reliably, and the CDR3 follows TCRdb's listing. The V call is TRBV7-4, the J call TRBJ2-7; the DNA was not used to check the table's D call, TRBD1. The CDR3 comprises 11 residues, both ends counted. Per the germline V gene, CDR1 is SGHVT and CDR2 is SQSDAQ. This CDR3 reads CASSEGQTLNT.

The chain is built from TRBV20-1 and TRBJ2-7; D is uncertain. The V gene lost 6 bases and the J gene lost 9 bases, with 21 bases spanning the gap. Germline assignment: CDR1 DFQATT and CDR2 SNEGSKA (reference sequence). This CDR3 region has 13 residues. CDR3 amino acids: CSAPDDLFVGQYF. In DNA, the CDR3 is TGCAGTGCACCGGACGACCTATTTGTGGGGCAGTACTTC.

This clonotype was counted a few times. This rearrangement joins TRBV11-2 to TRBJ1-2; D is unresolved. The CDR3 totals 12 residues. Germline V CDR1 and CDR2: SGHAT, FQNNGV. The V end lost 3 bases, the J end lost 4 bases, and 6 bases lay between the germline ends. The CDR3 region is CASSLNPYGYTF. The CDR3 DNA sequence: TGTGCCAGCAGCTTGAACCCCTATGGCTACACCTTC. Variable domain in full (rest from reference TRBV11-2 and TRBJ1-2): EAGVAQSPRYKIIEKRQSVAFWCNPISGHATLYWYQQILGQGPKLLIQFQNNGVVDDSQLPKDRFSAERLKGVDSTLKIQPAKLEDSAVYLCASSLNPYGYTFGSGTRLTVV.